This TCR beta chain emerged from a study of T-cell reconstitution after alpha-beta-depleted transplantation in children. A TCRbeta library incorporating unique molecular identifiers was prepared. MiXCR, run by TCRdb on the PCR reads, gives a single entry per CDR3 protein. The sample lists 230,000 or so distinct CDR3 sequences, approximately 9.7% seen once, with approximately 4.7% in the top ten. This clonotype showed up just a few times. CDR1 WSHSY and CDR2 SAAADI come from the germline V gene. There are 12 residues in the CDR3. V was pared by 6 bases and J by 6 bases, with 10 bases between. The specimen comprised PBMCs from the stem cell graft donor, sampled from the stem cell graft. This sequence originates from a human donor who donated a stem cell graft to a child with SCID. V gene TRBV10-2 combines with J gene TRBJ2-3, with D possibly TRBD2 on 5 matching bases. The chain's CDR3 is CASSVWRDTQYF. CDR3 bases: TGCGCCAGCAGCGTGTGGAGGGATACGCAGTATTTT.